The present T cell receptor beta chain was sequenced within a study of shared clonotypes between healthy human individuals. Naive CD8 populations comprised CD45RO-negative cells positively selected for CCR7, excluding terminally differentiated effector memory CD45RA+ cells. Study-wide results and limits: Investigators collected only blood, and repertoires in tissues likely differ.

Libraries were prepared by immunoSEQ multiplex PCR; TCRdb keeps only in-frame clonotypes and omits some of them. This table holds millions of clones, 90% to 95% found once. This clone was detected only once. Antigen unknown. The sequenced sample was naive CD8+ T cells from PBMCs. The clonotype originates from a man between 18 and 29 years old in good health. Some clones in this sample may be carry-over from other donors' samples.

The CDR3 here is CASSLGVLAGTYEQYF. The CDR3 DNA is TGTGCCAGCAGCTTAGGGGTACTAGCGGGAACCTACGAGCAGTACTTC. The rearrangement joins TRBV7-9 to TRBJ2-7; 10 bases are a match to TRBD2. The CDR3 length is 16 residues. J was trimmed by 2 bases and V by 1 base; bases with no gene match: 5. Germline values: CDR1 SEHNR, CDR2 FQNEAQ (reference sequence).